This T cell receptor (beta chain) appears in the sequencing data of a study of blood T cells in healthy people across ages. Across the study: Per every two T cells, about one barcoded beta molecule was captured by template switching.

Primed by a sample-barcoded 5' primer and a J-beta primer mix, a second PCR proceeded for about 6 to 12 cycles. Every sample produced at least 3 million CDR3-containing paired-end reads. TCRdb recomputed calls from the 5' RACE reads with MiXCR, one row per CDR3 protein. The data contain more than 1.4 million distinct CDR3 sequences, around 39% of them singletons. Study results and limitations: More naive CD4+ cells and higher diversity marked long-lived donors relative to aged donors.

Germline V gives CDR1 SGHRS, CDR2 YFSETQ. V was cut by 1 base and J by 4 bases, with 15 bases left in between. The CDR3 is 16 amino acids. For this clonotype: Its antigen is unknown.

The gene calls are TRBV5-1 and TRBJ1-5, with D perhaps TRBD1 (5 bases). This clonotype originated in a woman between 18 and 29 years old in good health. Sequencing was performed on blood. The CDR3 region has the DNA TGCGCCAGCAGCTTGACGGGGGAGGCTGGGAATCAGCCCCAGCATTTT. Translation gives CASSLTGEAGNQPQHF. The full variable domain, with the rest looked up from reference TRBV5-1 and TRBJ1-5, is KAGVTQTPRYLIKTRGQQVTLSCSPISGHRSVSWYQQTPGQGLQFLFEYFSETQRNKGNFPGRFSGRQFSNSRSEMNVSTLELGDSALYLCASSLTGEAGNQPQHFGDGTRLSIL.